This T cell receptor (beta chain) derives from a study of blood T cell repertoires in COVID-19 (TCRdb year 2020). Some background on the complete study: Samples from collaborators originated in the United States, Italy and Spain and spanned both the acute and convalescent phases of COVID-19. The material from the prospective study consisted of cDNA or gDNA derived from T cells, B-cell-depleted T cells, or PBMCs. Deeply sampled blood TCRbeta repertoires from subjects exposed to, actively infected with, or recovered from COVID-19 were included in the dataset. The repertoires were released in a freely available public database meant as a resource for research on the immune response to SARS-CoV-2. Samples were obtained from the ongoing ImmuneRACE study (first 160 participants) and from 1,254 subjects provided by 6 global collaborators. Nearly every sample came with metadata listing a de-identified subject ID, COVID-19 status, age in years and sex. Where available, HLA class I and class II types were taken from metadata supplied by the sample provider and were not determined by assay-based typing. General findings and caveats noted by the study authors: Clinical and demographic metadata were provided uncurated, with the amount varying by source and participant.

The immunoSEQ Assay, a bias-controlled multiplex PCR, was used to amplify TCRbeta CDR3 regions from genomic DNA. The authors' pipeline ran thus. The number of nucleated cells in each sample was estimated by amplification of reference gene primers within the assay. To quantify the absolute abundance of each unique TCRbeta CDR3 rearrangement, sequence reads were collapsed and filtered. For each sample, productive Simpson clonality was calculated by taking the square root of Simpson's diversity index across productive rearrangements. TCRdb stores this immuneACCESS table with in-frame sequences only. Part of the clones is absent; in the studies checked, under half of the shortfall reflects unresolved V genes, and no reason is known for the rest. V and J calls and clone size follow that table, whereas D and trimming were derived from the DNA. In this sample the table shows about 310,000 clones, about 90% of which occur a single time. Together, the top ten hold roughly 1% of the sample.

A word on this clone: What this receptor recognizes is not known. There are no base qualities to consult, and no much larger clone falls within one base.

In Seattle, one collaborating source enrolled patients while the infection was active and tracked those patients longitudinally over the course of disease. Collaborating institutions collected whole blood in K2EDTA tubes following their own protocols. Collaborator samples were shipped for TCRbeta analysis as frozen whole blood, isolated PBMCs, or DNA extracted from either sample type. The CDR3 numbers 15 residues from cysteine through phenylalanine. The CDR3 DNA has 45 bases and is translated from base 1. V is shortened by 8 bases, J by 3 bases, and the region joining them spans 16 bases. Via the germline V gene, CDR1 is KGHDR and CDR2 SFDVKD.

The sequence came from a woman aged 40 to 50 with COVID-19, enrolled during active disease. The chain couples TRBV24-1 to TRBJ2-1, with a tentative D gene TRBD2 over 6 matching bases. Specimen: peripheral blood. This receptor carries the CDR3 CATNILRRDYNEQFF. The DNA sequence follows: TGTGCCACCAATATTTTACGGCGGGACTACAATGAGCAGTTCTTC.